The 26 T cell receptor beta chains below were found in one sample sequenced in a study of blood T cell repertoires in COVID-19. This table comes from immunoSEQ multiplex PCR, and its TCRdb copy is limited to in-frame clones, with some not included. This table holds 250,000 to 350,000 clones, approximately 86% found once. What was sequenced was peripheral blood. All receptors come from a woman aged 65 to 85 with COVID-19, enrolled during active disease.

The chain combines TRBV6-6 with TRBJ1-4; 9 bases are shared with TRBD1. The CDR3 contains 17 residues. Trimming cost V 5 bases and J 6 bases; bases outside gene matches: 13. Germline lookup yields CDR1 MNHNY and CDR2 SVGAGI (reference sequence). In DNA form, the CDR3 reads TGTGCCAGCAGTCCTGGACAGGGGTGGGATCTGGATGAAAAACTGTTTTTT. Translating it yields CASSPGQGWDLDEKLFF.

In DNA, the CDR3 is TGTGCCAGCAGCCAGATCATGAACACTGAAGCTTTCTTT. Amino acids: CASSQIMNTEAFF. The chain couples TRBV12-3 or TRBV12-4 to TRBJ1-1, with no clear D. Trimming left V 6 bases short and J 0 bases short, with 8 bases between. CDR3 length: 13 amino acids.

The chain recombines TRBV28 with TRBJ1-5; 11 bases fit TRBD1. The germline CDR1 and CDR2 sequences are MDHEN and SYDVKM. The CDR3 consists of 16 residues. The V gene end was trimmed by 2 bases and the J gene end by 4 bases; junction bases not matched to a gene: 4. CDR3 sequence: CASSLGQGARNQPQHF. The DNA for the CDR3 is TGTGCCAGCAGTTTAGGACAGGGGGCACGGAATCAGCCCCAGCATTTT.

V usage is TRBV5-1 and J usage is TRBJ1-1; D ambiguous. The germline V gene has CDR1 SGHRS and CDR2 YFSETQ. There are 13 residues in the CDR3. Trimming removed 4 bases at V and 3 bases at J, with 10 bases between. CDR3 coding DNA: TGCGCCAGCAGCCACGACAAGTACACTGAAGCTTTCTTT. Its translation: CASSHDKYTEAFF. The complete variable domain, with remaining parts taken from reference TRBV5-1 and TRBJ1-1, reads KAGVTQTPRYLIKTRGQQVTLSCSPISGHRSVSWYQQTPGQGLQFLFEYFSETQRNKGNFPGRFSGRQFSNSRSEMNVSTLELGDSALYLCASSHDKYTEAFFGQGTRLTVV.

CDR3 DNA sequence: TGTGCCAGTAATACAGGATACTCTGGAAACACCATATATTTT. Translation: CASNTGYSGNTIYF. The rearrangement links TRBV19 to TRBJ1-3, with D tentatively TRBD1 (5 bases). The CDR3 contains 14 residues. The V end lost 7 bases, the J end lost 0 bases, and 10 bases lay between the germline ends. The V gene's germline CDR1 is LNHDA and CDR2 SQIVND (reference sequence).

The chain recombines TRBV24-1 with TRBJ2-5; 11 bases agree with TRBD1. CDR1 KGHDR and CDR2 SFDVKD come from the germline V gene. The length of the CDR3 is 15 residues. Trimming took 5 bases from V and 5 from J; bases not matched to a gene: 6. The CDR3 loop is CATSVSDRGRETQYF. CDR3 DNA sequence: TGTGCCACCAGTGTTTCGGACAGGGGGCGGGAGACCCAGTACTTC.

The V gene is TRBV2, the J gene TRBJ2-6; TRBD1 is a possible D gene (6 bases). V was trimmed by 4 bases and J by 1 base, leaving 14 bases between them. CDR1 SNHLY and CDR2 FYNNEI come from the germline V gene. The CDR3 totals 17 residues. This chain's CDR3 is CASSVTPGESGANVLTF. In DNA, the CDR3 is TGTGCCAGCAGTGTCACGCCAGGGGAATCTGGGGCCAACGTCCTGACTTTC.

V usage is TRBV30 and J usage is TRBJ1-5, with D tentatively TRBD1 (6 bases). V gave up 3 bases and J gave up 5 bases, with 14 bases separating them. The CDR3 runs 14 residues. Germline loops: CDR1 GTSNPN, CDR2 SVGIG (reference sequence). The CDR3: CAWRRQGRHQPQHF. For the CDR3, the DNA is TGTGCCTGGAGAAGGCAGGGGCGACATCAGCCCCAGCATTTT. The full variable domain, with the rest looked up from reference TRBV30 and TRBJ1-5, is SQTIHQWPATLVQPVGSPLSLECTVEGTSNPNLYWYRQAAGRGLQLLFYSVGIGQISSEVPQNLSASRPQDRQFILSSKKLLLSDSGFYLCAWRRQGRHQPQHFGDGTRLSIL.

J is TRBJ2-7 and V is TRBV20-1; weak D call: TRBD2 (7 bases). Trimming removed 5 bases from V and 5 bases from J, with 10 bases in between. The CDR3 has 11 amino acids. CDR1 and CDR2 (germline): DFQATT, SNEGSKA (reference sequence). The CDR3 DNA reads TGCAGTGCTGGGAGGGGGAACGAGCAGTACTTC. Protein: CSAGRGNEQYF.

This clone appeared a single time. This sample also contains other DNA sequences that code for the same CDR3. The CDR3 spells CASSRTGTYEQYF. The CDR3 region has the DNA TGTGCCAGTAGTCGGACAGGGACCTACGAGCAGTACTTC. The gene calls are TRBV19 and TRBJ2-7; 8 bases are shared with TRBD1. With V trimmed by 5 bases and J by 2 bases, 2 bases remained unmatched. The CDR3 has 13 residues. CDR1 and CDR2 (germline): LNHDA, SQIVND (reference sequence).

The chain has TRBV7-9 and TRBJ2-5, with TRBD2 matching over 9 bases. The V segment lost 5 bases and the J segment 1 base; nucleotides outside the gene matches: 5. The CDR3 extends over 15 amino acids. The germline CDR1 and CDR2 sequences are SEHNR and FQNEAQ (reference sequence). The CDR3 DNA reads as TGTGCCAGCAGCGGGAGCGGGGGGCCCCAAGAGACCCAGTACTTC. Translating gives CASSGSGGPQETQYF. The full variable domain, its missing parts supplied by reference TRBV7-9 and TRBJ2-5, is DTGVSQNPRHKITKRGQNVTFRCDPISEHNRLYWYRQTLGQGPEFLTYFQNEAQLEKSRLLSDRFSAERPKGSFSTLEIQRTEQGDSAMYLCASSGSGGPQETQYFGPGTRLLVL.

A note on this clone: The same CDR3 is also encoded by other DNA sequences in this sample. The J gene is TRBJ1-1, the V gene TRBV5-6; D might be TRBD1 (6 bases). V lost 0 bases and J 1 base, leaving 10 bases between the germline ends. This CDR3 has 15 amino acids. Germline-derived CDR1 and CDR2 are SGHDT and YYEEEE. CDR3 protein: CASSLVGTPNTEAFF. CDR3 nucleotide sequence: TGTGCCAGCAGCTTGGTCGGGACACCGAACACTGAAGCTTTCTTT.

This clone was seen a handful of times. This rearrangement joins TRBV24-1 to TRBJ2-1; 9 bases line up with TRBD1. V dropped 1 base and J dropped 0; count of bases not matched to a gene: 12. The CDR3 contains 20 residues. Germline assignment: CDR1 KGHDR and CDR2 SFDVKD. This CDR3 reads CATSDFGPPLTGGSYNEQFF. In DNA, the CDR3 is TGTGCCACCAGTGATTTTGGGCCTCCTTTGACAGGGGGCTCCTACAATGAGCAGTTCTTC.

This clone was found a few times. This rearrangement joins TRBV4-1 to TRBJ2-2; D uncertain. The CDR3 totals 15 residues. V lost 0 bases and J lost 5, with 10 bases in between. Germline CDR1 is MGHRA and CDR2 is YSYEKL. The CDR3 loop reads CASSQDQGRTGELFF. DNA for the CDR3: TGCGCCAGCAGCCAAGATCAAGGCAGGACCGGGGAGCTGTTTTTT.

This sequence joins TRBV20-1 and TRBJ2-7; tentatively, D is TRBD1 (5 bases). CDR1 is DFQATT, CDR2 SNEGSKA, per germline (reference sequence). Trimming left V 3 bases short and J 4 bases short, with 16 bases between. The CDR3 is 14 amino acids. CDR3 loop: CSASYVREAYEQYF. CDR3 DNA sequence: TGCAGTGCTAGTTATGTCAGGGAAGCGTACGAGCAGTACTTC.

The V call is TRBV3-1 (or the pseudogene TRBV3-2), the J call TRBJ2-7; TRBD2 matches at 8 bases. This CDR3 spans 15 amino acids. Germline loops: CDR1 LGHDT, CDR2 YNNKEL (reference sequence). The ends lost 4 bases at V and 0 bases at J; junction bases unmatched: 5. The CDR3 is CASSPQRESSYEQYF. In DNA, the CDR3 is TGTGCCAGCAGCCCCCAGCGGGAGAGCTCCTACGAGCAGTACTTC.

The rearrangement uses TRBV5-5 and TRBJ2-1, with 11 bases aligning to TRBD2. Germline V lookup: CDR1 SGHKS, CDR2 YYEKEE (reference sequence). The CDR3 has 15 residues. The V segment lost 0 bases and the J segment 9 bases; nucleotides outside the gene matches: 5. This CDR3 is CASSLASGGWSEQFF. Here the CDR3 DNA reads TGTGCCAGCAGCTTGGCTAGCGGGGGGTGGAGTGAGCAGTTCTTC.

This chain links TRBV9 with TRBJ1-1; 12 positions match TRBD1. Unmatched junction bases numbered 6, after V lost 3 bases and J lost 0 bases. The CDR3 runs 17 residues. In germline, CDR1 is SGDLS, CDR2 YYNGEE. Here the CDR3 DNA reads TGTGCCAGCAGCGACACCGGGACAGGGGGCTTGAACACTGAAGCTTTCTTT. It yields the protein CASSDTGTGGLNTEAFF.

This chain links TRBV28 with TRBJ1-4; 8 bases match TRBD1. The CDR3 covers 16 residues. V lost 6 bases to trimming and J lost 4 bases; unmatched junction nucleotides: 10. CDR1 is MDHEN, CDR2 SYDVKM, per germline. Here the CDR3 reads CASRKDRGGGNEKLFF. The CDR3 coding sequence is TGTGCCAGCAGGAAAGACAGGGGAGGGGGTAATGAAAAACTGTTTTTT.

This clone occurred many times. The V gene is TRBV6-5, the J gene TRBJ1-6, with D hard to call. V dropped 6 bases and J dropped 9 bases, with 15 bases sitting between them. The germline V gene encodes CDR1 MNHEY and CDR2 SVGAGI. CDR3 length: 14 residues. DNA for the CDR3: TGTGCCAGCAGGGACTTGGCCGTGGGTTCACCCCTCCACTTT. This gives the protein CASRDLAVGSPLHF.

The chain links TRBV12-3 or TRBV12-4 to TRBJ1-5; a possible D gene is TRBD1 (6 bases). The CDR3 has 13 residues. V was pared by 1 base and J by 7 bases, with 8 bases between. The CDR3 DNA reads TGTGCCAGCAGTTTAGACAGGGCCCAGCCCCAGCATTTT. This codes for CASSLDRAQPQHF.

The chain has TRBV7-2 and TRBJ1-2; D is unresolved. The CDR3 totals 13 residues. Trimming pared 4 bases from V and 1 base from J, leaving 7 bases between. Germline CDR1 reads SGHTA; CDR2 reads FQGNSA. CDR3 nucleotide sequence: TGTGCCAGCAGCTCCAATTTTAACTATGGCTACACCTTC. It yields the protein CASSSNFNYGYTF.

As to this clone: One end of the junction is discordant with germline, which a read error may explain. The chain employs TRBV7-2 and TRBJ2-1; TRBD2 aligns across 11 bases. CDR3 length equals 15 residues. Germline CDR1 and CDR2: SGHTA and FQGNSA. The DNA of the CDR3 is TGTGCCAGCACCTTAGCGGGGGGGCGGAGTTATGAGCAGTTCTTC. This translates into CASTLAGGRSYEQFF. Complete variable domain (other parts from reference TRBV7-2 and TRBJ2-1): GAGVSQSPSNKVTEKGKDVELRCDPISGHTALYWYRQSLGQGLEFLIYFQGNSAPDKSGLPSDRFSAERTGGSVSTLTIQRTQQEDSAVYLCASTLAGGRSYEQFFGPGTRLTVL.

The rearrangement links TRBV5-1 to TRBJ2-3; 7 nucleotides line up with TRBD2. Germline CDR1 reads SGHRS; CDR2 reads YFSETQ. This CDR3 spans 15 amino acids. V shed 0 bases, J shed 2 bases, and the junction held 3 bases outside the gene matches. CDR3 DNA: TGCGCCAGCAGCTTGGTGAGCGGGAACACAGATACGCAGTATTTT. Translation: CASSLVSGNTDTQYF. Together with reference TRBV5-1 and TRBJ2-3, the CDR3 gives the full variable domain: KAGVTQTPRYLIKTRGQQVTLSCSPISGHRSVSWYQQTPGQGLQFLFEYFSETQRNKGNFPGRFSGRQFSNSRSEMNVSTLELGDSALYLCASSLVSGNTDTQYFGPGTRLTVL.

This clone was seen a single time. The CDR3 protein is CASSQDFSGNTIYF. The DNA for the CDR3 is TGTGCCAGCAGCCAAGACTTCTCTGGAAACACCATATATTTT. This chain joins TRBV3-1 (or the pseudogene TRBV3-2) and TRBJ1-3; D is uncertain. The V end was cut by 0 bases, the J end by 0 bases, with 3 bases between. Germline CDR1 reads LGHDT; CDR2 reads YNNKEL (reference sequence). The CDR3 extends over 14 amino acids.

This chain connects TRBV6-1 to TRBJ2-6; maybe TRBD1 (8 bases). CDR3 length: 18 residues. Trimming shortened V by 8 bases and J by 0 bases, and 20 bases separated the two germline ends. Germline assignment: CDR1 MNHNS and CDR2 SASEGT. CDR3 in amino acids: CASCGGAGGLSGANVLTF. The CDR3 DNA reads as TGTGCCAGCTGTGGGGGGGCAGGGGGCCTCTCTGGGGCCAACGTCCTGACTTTC.